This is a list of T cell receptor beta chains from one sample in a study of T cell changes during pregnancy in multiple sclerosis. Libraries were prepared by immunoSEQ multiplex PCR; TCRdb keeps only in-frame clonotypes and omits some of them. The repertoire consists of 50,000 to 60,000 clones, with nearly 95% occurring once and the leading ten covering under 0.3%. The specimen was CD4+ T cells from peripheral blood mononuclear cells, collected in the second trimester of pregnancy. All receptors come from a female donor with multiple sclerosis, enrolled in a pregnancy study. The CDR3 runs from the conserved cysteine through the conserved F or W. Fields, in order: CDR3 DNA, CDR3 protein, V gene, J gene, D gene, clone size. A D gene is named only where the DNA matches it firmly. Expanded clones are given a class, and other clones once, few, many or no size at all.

cdr3_nt: TGCGCCAGCAGCGCAACCCGGGGGACTAGCGGGTACAATGAGCAGTTCTTC
cdr3_aa: CASSATRGTSGYNEQFF
v_call: TRBV5-1
j_call: TRBJ2-1
d_call: TRBD2
clone_size: NA

cdr3_nt: TGTGCCTGGAGTGCCCCCCCGCGCTTCAACACCGGGGAGCTGTTTTTT
cdr3_aa: CAWSAPPRFNTGELFF
v_call: TRBV30
j_call: TRBJ2-2
d_call: NA
clone_size: NA

cdr3_nt: TGCAGCGTCCGACTAGCGGGGACCGGGGAGCTGTTTTTT
cdr3_aa: CSVRLAGTGELFF
v_call: TRBV29-1
j_call: TRBJ2-2
d_call: TRBD2
clone_size: NA

cdr3_nt: TGTGCCAGTAGTATCGGTTCCTACGAGCAGTACTTC
cdr3_aa: CASSIGSYEQYF
v_call: TRBV19
j_call: TRBJ2-7
d_call: NA
clone_size: NA

cdr3_nt: TGCGCCAGCAGCTTAAACCCGACAGGGATGAAGGAGACCCAGTACTTC
cdr3_aa: CASSLNPTGMKETQYF
v_call: TRBV5-1
j_call: TRBJ2-5
d_call: TRBD1
clone_size: once

cdr3_nt: TGCGCCAGCAGCTCCCTAAGACAGGGCCAAAACATTCAGTACTTC
cdr3_aa: CASSSLRQGQNIQYF
v_call: TRBV5-1
j_call: TRBJ2-4
d_call: TRBD1
clone_size: once

cdr3_nt: TGTGCCAGCTCACCGGGGACAGGGGGGACCCCTAACTATGGCTACACCTTC
cdr3_aa: CASSPGTGGTPNYGYTF
v_call: TRBV18
j_call: TRBJ1-2
d_call: TRBD1
clone_size: NA

cdr3_nt: TGTGCCAGCAGCTTAGCCGTCCCGGGACAGGCAAAACTGTTTTTT
cdr3_aa: CASSLAVPGQAKLFF
v_call: TRBV7-2
j_call: TRBJ1-4
d_call: TRBD1
clone_size: NA

cdr3_nt: TGTGCCAGCAGTGGACAGGGAAACACTGAAGCTTTCTTT
cdr3_aa: CASSGQGNTEAFF
v_call: TRBV2
j_call: TRBJ1-1
d_call: TRBD1
clone_size: NA

cdr3_nt: TGTGCCAGCAGCTTAGGAGCCATAGGGACAGAATATAATTCACCCCTCCACTTT
cdr3_aa: CASSLGAIGTEYNSPLHF
v_call: TRBV7-8
j_call: TRBJ1-6
d_call: TRBD1
clone_size: NA

cdr3_nt: TGTGCCACCAGCCCCCGGACAGCCTCCTACGAGCAGTACTTC
cdr3_aa: CATSPRTASYEQYF
v_call: TRBV15
j_call: TRBJ2-7
d_call: NA
clone_size: NA

cdr3_nt: TGTGCAGGGTCGAAGGACAGGGGATTTTCCTACAATGAGCAGTTCTTC
cdr3_aa: CAGSKDRGFSYNEQFF
v_call: TRBV2
j_call: TRBJ2-1
d_call: TRBD1
clone_size: NA

cdr3_nt: TGTGCCAGCAGCTTAGGTGGCTCCCAAGAGACCCAGTACTTC
cdr3_aa: CASSLGGSQETQYF
v_call: TRBV7-9
j_call: TRBJ2-5
d_call: NA
clone_size: NA

cdr3_nt: TGCGCCAGCAGTAGCTCGGACAGGGGCAATATAAGGGGAAATGGCTACACCTTC
cdr3_aa: CASSSSDRGNIRGNGYTF
v_call: TRBV5-1
j_call: TRBJ1-2
d_call: TRBD1
clone_size: NA

cdr3_nt: TGCGCCAGCAGGTCAGGGGAGCATTCCCATGAGCAGTTCTTC
cdr3_aa: CASRSGEHSHEQFF
v_call: TRBV5-1
j_call: TRBJ2-1
d_call: NA
clone_size: NA

cdr3_nt: TGTGCCAGCACCCGGACAAGTGAAGCTTTCTTT
cdr3_aa: CASTRTSEAFF
v_call: TRBV2
j_call: TRBJ1-1
d_call: NA
clone_size: few

cdr3_nt: TGCAGCGTTGGGGGTAGCGGGGGGTACAATGAGCAGTTCTTC
cdr3_aa: CSVGGSGGYNEQFF
v_call: TRBV29-1
j_call: TRBJ2-1
d_call: TRBD2
clone_size: once

cdr3_nt: TGTGCTAGTGGTTTAAACAGGGGTGAGACCCAGTACTTC
cdr3_aa: CASGLNRGETQYF
v_call: TRBV12-5
j_call: TRBJ2-5
d_call: TRBD1
clone_size: NA

cdr3_nt: TGTGCCAGCAGCTTTGGACTAGCGGGGACCAAAGCCAAAAACATTCAGTACTTC
cdr3_aa: CASSFGLAGTKAKNIQYF
v_call: TRBV7-2
j_call: TRBJ2-4
d_call: TRBD2
clone_size: NA

cdr3_nt: TGTGCCAGCTCACCACCGGTAAATACGCCCCCTGAGAAACCTGGCTACACCTTC
cdr3_aa: CASSPPVNTPPEKPGYTF
v_call: TRBV18
j_call: TRBJ1-2
d_call: NA
clone_size: once

cdr3_nt: TGTGCCAGCAGTGTGAGGACTAGCGGGGGGACTAGCACAGATACGCAGTATTTT
cdr3_aa: CASSVRTSGGTSTDTQYF
v_call: TRBV2
j_call: TRBJ2-3
d_call: TRBD2
clone_size: NA